The T cell receptor beta chain described here comes from a study of T cells after yellow fever vaccination. Broader study findings: The CD4 and CD8 compartments had a small share of their clonotypes in common. Weaker, the secondary response had a peak occurring faster, on day 5 versus 15.

For TCR, cDNA came from 5'RACE template switching, which added a universal primer site and UMIs. Each CDR3 protein gets one entry after TCRdb re-called the 5' RACE reads with MiXCR. The sample carries some 300,000 distinct CDR3 sequences, around 10% recorded once. This clonotype was found a few times. Its antigen is not identified. This receptor was obtained from a man between 18 and 29 years old who received the YFV17D yellow fever vaccine. Specimen: CD4+ T cells sorted from PBMCs, collected 45 days after the yellow fever booster vaccination.

The CDR3 sequence: CASSYGHRTDTQYF. Here the CDR3 DNA reads TGCGCCAGCAGCTATGGACACCGCACAGATACGCAGTATTTT. The V call is TRBV5-1, the J call TRBJ2-3, with D perhaps matching TRBD1 (5 bases). V lost 3 bases and J lost 1, with 9 bases in between. CDR3 length equals 14 residues. Germline-derived CDR1 and CDR2 are SGHRS and YFSETQ.